The present entry profiles one T cell receptor (beta chain) with its context. These data come from a study of blood T cell repertoires in COVID-19. Background on the study: COVID-19 samples, acute and convalescent, were from the United States, Italy and Spain. PBMCs, B-cell-depleted T cells, or T cells provided the cDNA or gDNA that made up the material.

As handled by the study authors: Amplification from reference gene primers served as the basis for estimated nucleated cell counts. The assay was immunoSEQ multiplex PCR, and TCRdb's table has in-frame clones only and misses some. Clone size and V and J calls were adopted from that table, with D and trimming inferred from the DNA. Seen here are about 220,000 clones, approximately 83% observed once, and the top ten hold about 2.1%. The CDR3 covers 13 residues. V was clipped by 9 bases and J by 0 bases, with 9 bases between them. This TCR derives from a woman aged 60-70 years with acute or convalescent COVID-19. The specimen sequenced was peripheral blood. The chain is built from TRBV12-3 or TRBV12-4 and TRBJ1-5; D gene ambiguous. CDR3 loop: CASSSYSNQPQHF. The CDR3 nucleotides are TGTGCCAGTTCCAGTTATAGCAATCAGCCCCAGCATTTT.